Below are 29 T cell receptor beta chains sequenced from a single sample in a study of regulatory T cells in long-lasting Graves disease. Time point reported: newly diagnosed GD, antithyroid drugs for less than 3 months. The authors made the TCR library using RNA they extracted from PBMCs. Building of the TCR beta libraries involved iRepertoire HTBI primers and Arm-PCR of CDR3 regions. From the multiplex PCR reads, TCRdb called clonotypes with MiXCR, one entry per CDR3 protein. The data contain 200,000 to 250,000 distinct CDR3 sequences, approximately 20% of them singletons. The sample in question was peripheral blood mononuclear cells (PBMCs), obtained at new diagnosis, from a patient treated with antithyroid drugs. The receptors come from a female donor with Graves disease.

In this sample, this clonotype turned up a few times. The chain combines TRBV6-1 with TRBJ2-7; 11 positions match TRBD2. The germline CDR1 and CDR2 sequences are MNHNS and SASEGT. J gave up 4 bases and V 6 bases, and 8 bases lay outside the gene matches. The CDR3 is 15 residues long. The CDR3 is CASRSTSGSFYEQYF. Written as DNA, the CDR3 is TGTGCCAGCAGAAGTACTAGCGGGAGTTTTTACGAGCAGTACTTC.

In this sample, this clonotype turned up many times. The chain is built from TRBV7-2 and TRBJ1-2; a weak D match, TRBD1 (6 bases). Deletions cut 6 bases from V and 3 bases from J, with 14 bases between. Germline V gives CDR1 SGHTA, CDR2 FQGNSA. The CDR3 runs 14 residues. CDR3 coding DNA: TGTGCCAGCAGGAGACAACAGGGAGACTATGGCTACACCTTC. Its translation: CASRRQQGDYGYTF.

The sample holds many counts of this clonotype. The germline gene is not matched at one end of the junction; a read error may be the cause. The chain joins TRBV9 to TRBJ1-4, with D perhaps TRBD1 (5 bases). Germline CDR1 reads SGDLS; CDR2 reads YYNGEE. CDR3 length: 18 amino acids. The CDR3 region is CASSLAAGLGATNEKLFF. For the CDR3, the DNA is TGCGCCAGCAGCTTGGCGGCGGGGTTAGGGGCAACTAATGAAAAACTGTTTTTT.

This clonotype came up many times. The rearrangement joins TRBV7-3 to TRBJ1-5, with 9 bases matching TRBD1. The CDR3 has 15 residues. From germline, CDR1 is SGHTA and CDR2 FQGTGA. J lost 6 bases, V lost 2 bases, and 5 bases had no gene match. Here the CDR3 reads CASSLGDRATQPQHF. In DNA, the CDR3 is TGTGCCAGCAGCTTAGGGGACAGGGCAACTCAGCCCCAGCATTTT.

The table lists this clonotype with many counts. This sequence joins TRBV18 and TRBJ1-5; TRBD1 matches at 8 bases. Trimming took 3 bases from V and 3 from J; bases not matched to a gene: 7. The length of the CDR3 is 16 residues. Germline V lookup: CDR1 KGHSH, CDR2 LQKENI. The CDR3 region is CASSPFDRGLNQPQHF. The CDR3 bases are TGTGCCAGCTCACCTTTCGACAGGGGACTCAATCAGCCCCAGCATTTT.

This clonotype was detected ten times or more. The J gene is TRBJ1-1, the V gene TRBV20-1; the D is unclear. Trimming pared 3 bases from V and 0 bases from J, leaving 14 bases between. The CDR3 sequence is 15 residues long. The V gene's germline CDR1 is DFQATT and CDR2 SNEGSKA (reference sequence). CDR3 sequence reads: CSARSARGMNTEAFF. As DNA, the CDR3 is TGCAGTGCTAGGTCAGCAAGAGGGATGAACACTGAAGCTTTCTTT.

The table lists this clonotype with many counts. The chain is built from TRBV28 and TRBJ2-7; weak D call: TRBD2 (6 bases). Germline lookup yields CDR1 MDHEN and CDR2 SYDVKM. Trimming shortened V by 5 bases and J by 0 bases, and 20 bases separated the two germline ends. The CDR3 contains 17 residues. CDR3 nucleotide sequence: TGTGCCAGCAGTCTCTTACCCTGGGACGGGAGCTCCTACGAGCAGTACTTC. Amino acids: CASSLLPWDGSSYEQYF.

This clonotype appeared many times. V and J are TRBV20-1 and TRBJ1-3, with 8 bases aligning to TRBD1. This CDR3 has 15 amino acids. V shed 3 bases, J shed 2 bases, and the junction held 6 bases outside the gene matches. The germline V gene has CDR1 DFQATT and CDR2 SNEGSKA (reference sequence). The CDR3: CSASWTGSPGNTIYF. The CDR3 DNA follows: TGCAGTGCTAGTTGGACAGGGAGTCCTGGAAACACCATATATTTT.

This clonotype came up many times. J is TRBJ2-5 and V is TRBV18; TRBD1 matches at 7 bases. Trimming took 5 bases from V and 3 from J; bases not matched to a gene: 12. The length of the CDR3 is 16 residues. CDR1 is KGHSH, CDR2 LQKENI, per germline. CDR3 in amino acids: CASSTNSGGTEETQYF. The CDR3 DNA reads TGTGCCAGCTCAACTAACTCAGGGGGTACGGAAGAGACCCAGTACTTC.

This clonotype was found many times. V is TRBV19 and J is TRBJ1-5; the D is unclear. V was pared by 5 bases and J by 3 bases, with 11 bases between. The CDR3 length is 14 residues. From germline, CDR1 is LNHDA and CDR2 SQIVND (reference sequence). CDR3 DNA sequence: TGTGCCAGTAGTTTCCGCAGGCTCAATCAGCCCCAGCATTTT. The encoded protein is CASSFRRLNQPQHF.

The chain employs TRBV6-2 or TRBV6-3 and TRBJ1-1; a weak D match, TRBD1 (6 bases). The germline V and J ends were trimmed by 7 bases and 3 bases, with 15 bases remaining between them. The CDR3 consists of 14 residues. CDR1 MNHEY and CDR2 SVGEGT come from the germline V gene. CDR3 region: CASKRGFGDTEAFF. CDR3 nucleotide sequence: TGTGCCAGCAAGAGGGGGTTTGGGGACACTGAAGCTTTCTTT.

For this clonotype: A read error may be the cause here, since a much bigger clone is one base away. CDR3 sequence: CANSLFRPSSGNTIYF. The DNA for the CDR3 is TGTGCCAACAGTTTGTTCAGACCCAGCTCTGGAAACACCATATATTTT. The chain has TRBV12-3 or TRBV12-4 and TRBJ1-3; no clear D. The CDR3 is 16 residues long.

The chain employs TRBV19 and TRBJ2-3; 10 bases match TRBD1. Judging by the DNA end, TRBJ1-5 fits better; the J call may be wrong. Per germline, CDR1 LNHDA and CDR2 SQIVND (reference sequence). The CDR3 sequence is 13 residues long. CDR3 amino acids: CASQDRGSDTQHF. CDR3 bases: TGTGCCAGCCAGGACAGGGGGTCAGATACGCAGCATTTT.

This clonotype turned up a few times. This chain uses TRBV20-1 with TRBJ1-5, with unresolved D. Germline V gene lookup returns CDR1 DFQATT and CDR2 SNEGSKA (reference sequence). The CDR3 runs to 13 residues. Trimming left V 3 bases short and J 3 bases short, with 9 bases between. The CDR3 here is CSARGQFNQPQHF. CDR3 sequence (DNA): TGCAGTGCTAGGGGCCAGTTCAATCAGCCCCAGCATTTT.

The CDR3 reads CSARATQGAFKDGYTF. CDR3 DNA sequence: TGCAGTGCTAGAGCGACACAGGGGGCCTTCAAGGATGGCTACACCTTC. The V gene is TRBV20-1, the J gene TRBJ1-2, with TRBD1 identical over 9 bases. Trimming at V came to 1 base and at J to 6 bases, leaving 12 bases not matched to a gene. Germline CDR1 DFQATT, CDR2 SNEGSKA (reference sequence). The CDR3 has 16 amino acids.

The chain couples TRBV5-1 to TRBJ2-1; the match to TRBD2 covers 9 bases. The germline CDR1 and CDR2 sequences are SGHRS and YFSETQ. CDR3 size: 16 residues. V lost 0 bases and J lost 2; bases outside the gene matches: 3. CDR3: CASSLGASGTYNEQFF. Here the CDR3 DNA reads TGCGCCAGCAGCTTGGGGGCTAGCGGGACCTACAATGAGCAGTTCTTC.

The CDR3 loop is CAILGTGGMDEQFF. CDR3 nucleotides: TGTGCCATCCTTGGTACGGGAGGCATGGATGAGCAGTTCTTC. This sequence joins TRBV10-3 and TRBJ2-1; 7 bases align to TRBD2. Germline values: CDR1 ENHRY, CDR2 SYGVKD. V trimming: 8 bases; J trimming: 8 bases; junction bases outside the gene matches: 12. This CDR3 has 14 amino acids.

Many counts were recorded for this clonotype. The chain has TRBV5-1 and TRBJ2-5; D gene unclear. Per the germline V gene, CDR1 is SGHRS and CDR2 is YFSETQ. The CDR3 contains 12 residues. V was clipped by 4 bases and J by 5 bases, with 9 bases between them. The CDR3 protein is CASSPQRETQYF. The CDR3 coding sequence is TGCGCCAGCAGCCCTCAAAGGGAGACCCAGTACTTC.

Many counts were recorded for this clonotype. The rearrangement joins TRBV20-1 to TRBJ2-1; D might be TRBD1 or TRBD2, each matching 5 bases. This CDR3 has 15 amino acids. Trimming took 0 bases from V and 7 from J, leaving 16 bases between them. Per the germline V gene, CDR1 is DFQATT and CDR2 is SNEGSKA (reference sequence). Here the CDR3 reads CSARDLGQWGNEQFF. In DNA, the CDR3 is TGCAGTGCTAGAGATCTTGGCCAGTGGGGGAATGAGCAGTTCTTC.

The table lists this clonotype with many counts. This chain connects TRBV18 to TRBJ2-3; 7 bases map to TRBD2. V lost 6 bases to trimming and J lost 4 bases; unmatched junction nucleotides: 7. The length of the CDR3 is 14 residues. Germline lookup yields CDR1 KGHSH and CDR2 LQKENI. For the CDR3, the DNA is TGTGCCAGCTCGCAAGGAGCGGGGCCAGATACGCAGTATTTT. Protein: CASSQGAGPDTQYF.

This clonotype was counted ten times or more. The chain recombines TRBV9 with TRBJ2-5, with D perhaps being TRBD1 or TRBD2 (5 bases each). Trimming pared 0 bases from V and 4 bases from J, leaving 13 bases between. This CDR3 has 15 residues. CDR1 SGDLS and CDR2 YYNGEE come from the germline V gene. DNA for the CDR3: TGTGCCAGCAGCGTAGGGGGGTCGGGGTCAGAGACCCAGTACTTC. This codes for CASSVGGSGSETQYF. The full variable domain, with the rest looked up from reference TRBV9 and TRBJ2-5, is DSGVTQTPKHLITATGQRVTLRCSPRSGDLSVYWYQQSLDQGLQFLIQYYNGEERAKGNILERFSAQQFPDLHSELNLSSLELGDSALYFCASSVGGSGSETQYFGPGTRLLVL.

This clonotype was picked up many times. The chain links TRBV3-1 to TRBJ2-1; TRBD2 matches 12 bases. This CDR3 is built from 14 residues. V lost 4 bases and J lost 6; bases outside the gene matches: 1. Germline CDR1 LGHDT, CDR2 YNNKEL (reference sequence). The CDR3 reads CASSRLAGVNEQFF. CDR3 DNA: TGTGCCAGCAGCCGACTAGCGGGAGTCAATGAGCAGTTCTTC.

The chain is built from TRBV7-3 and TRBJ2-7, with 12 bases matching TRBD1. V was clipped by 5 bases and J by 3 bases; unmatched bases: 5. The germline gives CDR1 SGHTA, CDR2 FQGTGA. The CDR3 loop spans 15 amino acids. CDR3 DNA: TGTGCCAGCAGCCCCGGGACAGGGGGCGTCTACGAGCAGTACTTC. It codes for CASSPGTGGVYEQYF.

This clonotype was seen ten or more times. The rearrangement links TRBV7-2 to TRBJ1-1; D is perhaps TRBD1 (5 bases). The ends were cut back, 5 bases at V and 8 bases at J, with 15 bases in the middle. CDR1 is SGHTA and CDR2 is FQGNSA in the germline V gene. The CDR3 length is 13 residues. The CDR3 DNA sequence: TGTGCCAGCAGCCCTCAGGGTGTGGAGGAAGCTTTCTTT. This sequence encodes CASSPQGVEEAFF.

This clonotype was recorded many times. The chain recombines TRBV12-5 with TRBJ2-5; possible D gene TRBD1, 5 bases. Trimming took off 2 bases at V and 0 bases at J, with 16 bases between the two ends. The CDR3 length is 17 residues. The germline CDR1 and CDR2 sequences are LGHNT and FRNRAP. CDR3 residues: CASGLQGQGLYQETQYF. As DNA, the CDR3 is TGTGCTAGTGGTTTGCAAGGGCAGGGCCTGTACCAAGAGACCCAGTACTTC. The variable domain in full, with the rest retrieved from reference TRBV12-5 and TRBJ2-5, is DARVTQTPRHKVTEMGQEVTMRCQPILGHNTVFWYRQTMMQGLELLAYFRNRAPLDDSGMPKDRFSAEMPDATLATLKIQPSEPRDSAVYFCASGLQGQGLYQETQYFGPGTRLLVL.

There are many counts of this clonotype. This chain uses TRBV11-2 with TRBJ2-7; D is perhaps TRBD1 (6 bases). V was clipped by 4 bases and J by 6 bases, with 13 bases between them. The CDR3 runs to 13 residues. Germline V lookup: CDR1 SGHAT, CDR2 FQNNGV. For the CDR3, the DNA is TGTGCCAGCAGCTCAATGACAGGTATCGAGCAGTACTTC. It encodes CASSSMTGIEQYF.

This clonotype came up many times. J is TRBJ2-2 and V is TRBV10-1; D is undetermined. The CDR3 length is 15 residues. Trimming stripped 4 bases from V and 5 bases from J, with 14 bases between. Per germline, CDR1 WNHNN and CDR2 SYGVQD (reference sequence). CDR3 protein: CASSAPGVRTGELFF. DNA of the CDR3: TGCGCCAGCAGTGCGCCCGGAGTAAGGACCGGGGAGCTGTTTTTT.

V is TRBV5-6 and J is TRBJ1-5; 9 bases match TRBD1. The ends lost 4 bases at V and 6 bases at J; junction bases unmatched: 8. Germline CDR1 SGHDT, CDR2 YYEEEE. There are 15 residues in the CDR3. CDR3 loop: CASSRAGQGFQPQHF. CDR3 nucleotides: TGTGCCAGCAGCCGCGCTGGACAGGGGTTTCAGCCCCAGCATTTT.

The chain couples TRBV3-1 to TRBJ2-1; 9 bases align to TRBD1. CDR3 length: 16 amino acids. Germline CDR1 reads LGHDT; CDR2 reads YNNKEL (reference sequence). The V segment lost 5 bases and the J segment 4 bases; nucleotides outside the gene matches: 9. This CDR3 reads CASSLEGTGIYNEQFF. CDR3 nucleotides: TGTGCCAGCAGCTTAGAGGGGACAGGGATTTACAATGAGCAGTTCTTC.